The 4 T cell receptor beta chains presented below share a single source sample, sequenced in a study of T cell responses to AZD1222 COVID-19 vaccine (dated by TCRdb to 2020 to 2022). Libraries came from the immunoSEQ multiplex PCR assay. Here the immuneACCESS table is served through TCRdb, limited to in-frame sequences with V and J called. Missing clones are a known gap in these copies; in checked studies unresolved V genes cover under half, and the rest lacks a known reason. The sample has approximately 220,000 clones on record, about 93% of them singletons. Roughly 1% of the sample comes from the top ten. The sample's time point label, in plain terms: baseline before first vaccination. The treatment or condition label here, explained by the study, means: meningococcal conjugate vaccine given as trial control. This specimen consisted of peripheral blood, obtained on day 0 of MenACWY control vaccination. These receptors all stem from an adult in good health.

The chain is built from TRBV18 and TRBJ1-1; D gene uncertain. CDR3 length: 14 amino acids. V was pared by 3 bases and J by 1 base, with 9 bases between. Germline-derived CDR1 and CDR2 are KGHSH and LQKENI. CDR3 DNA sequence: TGTGCCAGCTCACCGGGCAGTGAGAACACTGAAGCTTTCTTT. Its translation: CASSPGSENTEAFF.

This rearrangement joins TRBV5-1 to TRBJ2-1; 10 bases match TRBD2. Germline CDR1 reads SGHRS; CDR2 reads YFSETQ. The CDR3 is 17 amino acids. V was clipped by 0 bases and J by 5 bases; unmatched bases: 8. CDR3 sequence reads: CASSLALSSGGHNEQFF. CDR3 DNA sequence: TGCGCCAGCAGCTTGGCCCTATCTAGCGGGGGCCACAATGAGCAGTTCTTC.

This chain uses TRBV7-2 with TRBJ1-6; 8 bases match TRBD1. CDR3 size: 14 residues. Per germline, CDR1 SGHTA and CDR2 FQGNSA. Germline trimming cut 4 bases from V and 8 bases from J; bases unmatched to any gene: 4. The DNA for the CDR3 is TGTGCCAGCAGCTGGACAGGGAAAGATTCACCCCTCCACTTT. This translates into CASSWTGKDSPLHF.

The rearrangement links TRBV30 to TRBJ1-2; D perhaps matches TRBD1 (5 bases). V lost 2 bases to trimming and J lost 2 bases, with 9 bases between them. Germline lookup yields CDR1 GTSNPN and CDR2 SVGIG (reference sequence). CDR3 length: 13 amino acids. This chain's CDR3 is CAWSPPGNYGYTF. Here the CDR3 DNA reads TGTGCCTGGAGTCCCCCAGGGAACTATGGCTACACCTTC.